These T cell receptor beta chains were read from a single sample in a study of T-cell reconstitution after alpha-beta-depleted transplantation in children. MiXCR, applied by TCRdb to the PCR reads, yields one record per CDR3 protein. The sample yields approximately 130,000 distinct CDR3 sequences, about 9.6% seen once. Source: PBMCs, mostly from graft donor cells, taken 180 days after TCRalphabeta/CD19-depleted stem cell transplant. The origin of the receptors is a girl under two years old who had a stem cell transplant for combined immunodeficiency, so the T cells may come from the graft donor. Each CDR3 is given with its conserved first and last residue. A D gene is named only where the DNA matches it firmly. Size is omitted from some rows. Given values are once, few, many or a class for expanded clones.

size,V,D,J,CDR3,DNA
.,TRBV4-3,.,TRBJ1-1,CASSQSSRGLNTEAFF,TGCGCCAGCAGCCAAAGCTCCAGGGGATTGAACACTGAAGCTTTCTTT
.,TRBV11-1,TRBD1,TRBJ2-5,CASSPGGPPTQYF,TGTGCCAGCAGCCCAGGGGGACCCCCGACCCAGTACTTC
few,TRBV27,TRBD1,TRBJ2-2,CASSGRDRGLGTGELFF,TGTGCCAGCAGTGGCCGGGACAGGGGGCTGGGCACCGGGGAGCTGTTTTTT
few,TRBV18,TRBD2,TRBJ2-1,CASSALGTNNEQFF,TGTGCCAGCTCAGCCCTTGGGACTAACAATGAGCAGTTCTTC
.,TRBV12-3/TRBV12-4,.,TRBJ1-5,CASSRQASNQPQHF,TGTGCCAGCAGCCGACAGGCCAGCAATCAGCCCCAGCATTTT
few,TRBV12-3/TRBV12-4,TRBD1,TRBJ2-7,CASSSGRGFHEQYF,TGTGCCAGCAGTTCGGGCAGGGGGTTCCACGAGCAGTACTTC
many,TRBV12-3/TRBV12-4,.,TRBJ1-1,CASSLAGYTEAFF,TGTGCCAGCAGTTTAGCGGGGTACACTGAAGCTTTCTTT
.,TRBV29-1,TRBD1,TRBJ1-2,CSIGGQPNYGYTF,TGCAGCATAGGGGGCCAGCCCAACTATGGCTACACCTTC
.,TRBV7-8,TRBD1,TRBJ2-2,CASFPDRASTGELFF,TGTGCCAGCTTCCCAGACAGGGCCAGCACCGGGGAGCTGTTTTTT
many,TRBV12-3/TRBV12-4,.,TRBJ1-5,CASSRASETQHF,TGTGCCAGCAGTCGTGCTAGCGAAACCCAGCATTTT
.,TRBV7-2,TRBD1,TRBJ1-2,CASSLTGVIYGYTF,TGTGCCAGCAGCTTAACAGGGGTCATCTATGGCTACACCTTC
.,TRBV12-3/TRBV12-4,.,TRBJ2-2,CASSLKGRTGGELFF,TGTGCCAGCAGTTTAAAGGGGCGCACGGGCGGGGAGCTGTTTTTT
.,TRBV11-2,.,TRBJ2-2,CASSLESWGTVNTGELFF,TGTGCCAGCAGCTTAGAAAGTTGGGGGACTGTGAACACCGGGGAGCTGTTTTTT
few,TRBV12-3/TRBV12-4,.,TRBJ1-5,CASTGDDSNQPQHF,TGTGCCAGCACCGGGGACGATAGCAATCAGCCCCAGCATTTT
many,TRBV7-6,.,TRBJ2-5,CASSWEGETQYF,TGTGCCAGCAGCTGGGAAGGAGAGACCCAGTACTTC
few,TRBV6-5,.,TRBJ2-3,CAGGAGGRPSTDTQYF,TGTGCCGGAGGGGCCGGGGGGCGGCCGAGCACAGATACGCAGTATTTT
.,TRBV2,TRBD1,TRBJ2-3,CASSVAGQGLLSTDTQYF,TGTGCCAGCAGTGTCGCGGGACAGGGCCTATTGAGCACAGATACGCAGTATTTT
.,TRBV18,TRBD1,TRBJ2-3,CASSLTGMDTQYF,TGTGCCAGCTCACTGACAGGGATGGATACGCAGTATTTT
.,TRBV12-3/TRBV12-4,TRBD1,TRBJ1-2,CASRGTGHYGYTF,TGTGCCAGCAGGGGGACAGGGCACTATGGCTACACCTTC
.,TRBV30,.,TRBJ1-2,CALQSNYGYTF,TGTGCCTTGCAGTCTAACTATGGCTACACCTTC
.,TRBV28,.,TRBJ2-1,CASSFPRGLSYNEQFF,TGTGCCAGCAGTTTCCCGAGGGGCCTCTCCTACAATGAGCAGTTCTTC
few,TRBV5-8,.,TRBJ2-7,CASSLFRDYEQYF,TGTGCCAGCAGCTTGTTCAGGGACTACGAGCAGTACTTC
.,TRBV18,.,TRBJ1-3,CASSPLSSRSQVGNTIYF,TGTGCCAGCTCACCTTTGTCCTCCAGGTCGCAGGTTGGAAACACCATATATTTT
many,TRBV12-3/TRBV12-4,.,TRBJ1-2,CASTKTRYGYTF,TGTGCCAGCACCAAGACACGCTATGGCTACACCTTC
few,TRBV4-3,.,TRBJ2-6,CASSQYSGANVLTF,TGCGCCAGCAGCCAGTACTCTGGGGCCAACGTCCTGACTTTC
few,TRBV5-1,.,TRBJ2-7,CASSFFARGGFYEQYF,TGCGCCAGCAGCTTTTTTGCCCGAGGGGGTTTCTACGAGCAGTACTTC
many,TRBV10-3,TRBD2,TRBJ2-3,CATGTSGGEDTQYF,TGTGCCACCGGAACTAGCGGGGGGGAAGATACGCAGTATTTT
many,TRBV12-3/TRBV12-4,TRBD1,TRBJ1-3,CASRTGGYGNTIYF,TGTGCCAGCAGAACAGGGGGATACGGAAACACCATATATTTT
.,TRBV5-4,TRBD1,TRBJ2-7,CASSFRGPGQGAVAYEQYF,TGTGCCAGCAGCTTCCGGGGCCCGGGACAGGGGGCGGTCGCCTACGAGCAGTACTTC
.,TRBV11-2,.,TRBJ2-3,CASSPTRTVTDTQYF,TGTGCCAGCAGCCCCACCCGGACAGTCACAGATACGCAGTATTTT
few,TRBV3-1,.,TRBJ1-1,CASSQASTGKTEAFF,TGTGCCAGCAGCCAAGCGTCTACAGGGAAAACTGAAGCTTTCTTT
few,TRBV24-1,.,TRBJ2-1,CATSTRRGAYNEQFF,TGTGCCACCAGCACACGCAGGGGGGCCTACAATGAGCAGTTCTTC
.,TRBV24-1,.,TRBJ1-1,CATSDSSRSGVAFF,TGTGCCACCAGTGATTCTTCCCGTTCGGGGGTAGCTTTCTTT
.,TRBV12-3/TRBV12-4,TRBD2,TRBJ2-3,CASSTSGRAGTDTQYF,TGTGCCAGCAGTACTAGCGGGAGGGCCGGTACAGATACGCAGTATTTT
few,TRBV29-1,TRBD1,TRBJ2-7,CSVRDRDFSEQYF,TGCAGCGTCCGGGACAGGGATTTTTCAGAGCAGTACTTC
few,TRBV7-2,TRBD1,TRBJ1-3,CASSQYRGASGNTIYF,TGTGCCAGCAGCCAGTACAGGGGGGCCTCTGGAAACACCATATATTTT
.,TRBV20-1,.,TRBJ2-3,CSARDLFRKGVTDTQYF,TGCAGTGCTAGAGATCTGTTTAGGAAGGGGGTCACAGATACGCAGTATTTT